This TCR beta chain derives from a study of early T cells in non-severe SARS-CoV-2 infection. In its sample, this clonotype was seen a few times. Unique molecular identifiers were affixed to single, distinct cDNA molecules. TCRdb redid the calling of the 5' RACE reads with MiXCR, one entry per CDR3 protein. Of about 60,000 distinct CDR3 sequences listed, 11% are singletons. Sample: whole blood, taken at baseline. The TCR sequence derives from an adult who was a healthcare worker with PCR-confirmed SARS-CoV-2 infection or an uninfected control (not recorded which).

CDR3 nucleotide sequence: TGCGCCAGCGGGCCTGATCGCTCCTACGAGCAGTACTTC. Translating it yields CASGPDRSYEQYF. The chain recombines TRBV5-1 with TRBJ2-7, with no clear D. This CDR3 is 13 amino acids long. V lost 7 bases and J 0 bases, leaving 11 bases between the germline ends. Germline V gene lookup returns CDR1 SGHRS and CDR2 YFSETQ.